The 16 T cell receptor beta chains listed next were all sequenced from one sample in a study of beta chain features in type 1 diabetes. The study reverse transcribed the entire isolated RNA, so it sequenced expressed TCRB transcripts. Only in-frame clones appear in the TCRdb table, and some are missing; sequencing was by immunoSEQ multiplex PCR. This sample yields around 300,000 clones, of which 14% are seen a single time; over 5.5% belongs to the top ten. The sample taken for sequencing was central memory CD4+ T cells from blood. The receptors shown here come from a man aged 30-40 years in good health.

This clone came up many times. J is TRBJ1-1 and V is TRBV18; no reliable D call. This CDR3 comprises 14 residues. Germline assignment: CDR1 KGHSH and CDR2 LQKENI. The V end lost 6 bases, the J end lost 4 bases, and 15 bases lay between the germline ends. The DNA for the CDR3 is TGTGCCAGCTCTGGTTCTGTAGGCATCACTGAAGCTTTCTTT. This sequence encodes CASSGSVGITEAFF.

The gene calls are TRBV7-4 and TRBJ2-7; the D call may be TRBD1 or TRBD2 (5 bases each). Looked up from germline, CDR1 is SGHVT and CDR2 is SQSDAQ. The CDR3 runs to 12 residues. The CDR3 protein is CAPMTRGDEQYV. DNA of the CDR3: TGTGCGCCCATGACCCGGGGCGACGAGCAGTACGTC.

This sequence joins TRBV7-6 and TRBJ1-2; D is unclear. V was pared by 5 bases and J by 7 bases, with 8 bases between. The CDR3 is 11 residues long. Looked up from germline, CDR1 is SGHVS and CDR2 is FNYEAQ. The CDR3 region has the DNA TGTGCCAGCAGCCCTAGGTCTGGCTACACCTTC. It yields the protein CASSPRSGYTF. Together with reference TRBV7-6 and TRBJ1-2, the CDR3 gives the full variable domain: GAGVSQSPRYKVTKRGQDVALRCDPISGHVSLYWYRQALGQGPEFLTYFNYEAQQDKSGLPNDRFSAERPEGSISTLTIQRTEQRDSAMYRCASSPRSGYTFGSGTRLTVV.

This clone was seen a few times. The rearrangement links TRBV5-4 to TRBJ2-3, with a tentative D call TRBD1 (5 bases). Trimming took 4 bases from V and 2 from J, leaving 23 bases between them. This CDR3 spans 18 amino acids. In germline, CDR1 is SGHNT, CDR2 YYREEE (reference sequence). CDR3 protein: CASSQDGIGRAATDTQYF. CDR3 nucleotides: TGTGCCAGCAGCCAAGATGGCATAGGCAGGGCAGCCACAGATACGCAGTATTTT.

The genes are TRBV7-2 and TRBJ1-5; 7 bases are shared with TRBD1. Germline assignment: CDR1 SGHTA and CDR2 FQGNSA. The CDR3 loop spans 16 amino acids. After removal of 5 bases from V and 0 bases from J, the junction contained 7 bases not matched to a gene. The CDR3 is CASSQTQGYSNQPQHF. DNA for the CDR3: TGTGCCAGCAGCCAGACACAGGGGTATAGCAATCAGCCCCAGCATTTT.

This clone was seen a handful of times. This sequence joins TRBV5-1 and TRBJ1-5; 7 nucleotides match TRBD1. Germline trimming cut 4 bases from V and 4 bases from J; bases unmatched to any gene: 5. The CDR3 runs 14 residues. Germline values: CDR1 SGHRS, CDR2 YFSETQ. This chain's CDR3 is CASSPGTANQPQHF. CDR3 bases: TGCGCCAGCAGCCCCGGGACAGCAAATCAGCCCCAGCATTTT. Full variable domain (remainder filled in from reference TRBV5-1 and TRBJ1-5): KAGVTQTPRYLIKTRGQQVTLSCSPISGHRSVSWYQQTPGQGLQFLFEYFSETQRNKGNFPGRFSGRQFSNSRSEMNVSTLELGDSALYLCASSPGTANQPQHFGDGTRLSIL.

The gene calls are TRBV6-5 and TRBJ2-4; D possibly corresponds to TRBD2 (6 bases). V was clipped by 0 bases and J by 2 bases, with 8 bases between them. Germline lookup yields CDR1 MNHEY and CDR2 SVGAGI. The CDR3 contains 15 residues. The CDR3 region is CASSYSGGTKNIQYF. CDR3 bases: TGTGCCAGCAGTTACTCGGGCGGGACCAAAAACATTCAGTACTTC.

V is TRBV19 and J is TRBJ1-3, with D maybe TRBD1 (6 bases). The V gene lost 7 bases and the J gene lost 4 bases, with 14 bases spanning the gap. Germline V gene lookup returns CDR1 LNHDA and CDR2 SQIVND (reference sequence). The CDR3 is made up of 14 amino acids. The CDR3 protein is CASTDDRTGNTIYF. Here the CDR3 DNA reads TGTGCCAGTACCGATGACAGGACCGGAAACACCATATATTTT.

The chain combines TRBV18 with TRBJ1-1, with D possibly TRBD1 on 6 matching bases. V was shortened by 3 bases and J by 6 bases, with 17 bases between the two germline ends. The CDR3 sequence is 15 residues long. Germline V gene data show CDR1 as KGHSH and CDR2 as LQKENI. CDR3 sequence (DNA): TGTGCCAGCTCACCCTCAATACAGGGCGGTCCTGAAGCTTTCTTT. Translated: CASSPSIQGGPEAFF.

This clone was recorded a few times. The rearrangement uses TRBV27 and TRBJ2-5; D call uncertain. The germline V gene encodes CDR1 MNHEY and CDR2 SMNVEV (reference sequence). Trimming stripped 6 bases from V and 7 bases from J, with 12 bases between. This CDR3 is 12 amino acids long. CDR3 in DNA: TGTGCCAGCAGCGTAGCTAAAGTGACCCAGTACTTC. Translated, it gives CASSVAKVTQYF.

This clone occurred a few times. CDR3 sequence: CSVQVFRGQGEGYTF. In DNA form, the CDR3 reads TGCAGCGTTCAGGTCTTTCGGGGACAGGGAGAGGGCTACACCTTC. The chain has TRBV29-1 and TRBJ1-2; TRBD1 matches 9 bases. The length of the CDR3 is 15 residues. The germline gives CDR1 SQVTM, CDR2 ANQGSEA. The V gene end was trimmed by 5 bases and the J gene end by 8 bases; junction bases not matched to a gene: 15.

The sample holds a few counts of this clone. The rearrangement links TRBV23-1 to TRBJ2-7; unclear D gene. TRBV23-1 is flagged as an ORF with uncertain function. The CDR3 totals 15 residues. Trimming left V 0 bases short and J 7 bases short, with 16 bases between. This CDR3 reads CASSQSTGFGREQYF. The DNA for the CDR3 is TGCGCCAGCAGTCAATCCACCGGGTTCGGGCGGGAGCAGTACTTC.

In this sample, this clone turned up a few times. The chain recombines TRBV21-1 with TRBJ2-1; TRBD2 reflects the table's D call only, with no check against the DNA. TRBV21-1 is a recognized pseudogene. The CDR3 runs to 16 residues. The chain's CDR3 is CASSKFVPSGSDEQFF. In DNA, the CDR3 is TGTGCCAGCAGCAAATTTGTCCCTAGCGGAAGCGATGAGCAGTTCTTC.

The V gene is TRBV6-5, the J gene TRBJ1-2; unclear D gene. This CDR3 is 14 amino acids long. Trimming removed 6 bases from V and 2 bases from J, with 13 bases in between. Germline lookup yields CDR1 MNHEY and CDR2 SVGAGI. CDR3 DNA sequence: TGTGCCAGCAGGCACCCCTCGTCAAACTATGGCTACACCTTC. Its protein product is CASRHPSSNYGYTF.

CDR3 protein: CASSITRGQESRYEQYF. The CDR3 nucleotides read TGTGCCAGTAGTATAACCCGGGGACAGGAGAGCCGATACGAGCAGTACTTC. The chain carries TRBV19 and TRBJ2-7, with 8 bases lining up with TRBD1. The CDR3 loop spans 17 amino acids. Germline trimming cut 2 bases from V and 4 bases from J; bases unmatched to any gene: 13. Germline V gene lookup returns CDR1 LNHDA and CDR2 SQIVND (reference sequence).

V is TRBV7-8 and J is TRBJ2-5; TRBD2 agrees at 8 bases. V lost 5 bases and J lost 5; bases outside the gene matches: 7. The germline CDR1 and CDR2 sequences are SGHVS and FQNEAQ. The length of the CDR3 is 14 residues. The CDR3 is CASSREGLEETQYF. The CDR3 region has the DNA TGTGCCAGCAGCCGTGAGGGACTAGAGGAGACCCAGTACTTC.